The subject of this entry is one TCR beta chain. These data come from a study of T-cell reconstitution after alpha-beta-depleted transplantation in children. CDR3 size: 15 residues. J was trimmed by 5 bases and V by 2 bases; bases with no gene match: 5. Preparation of the TCRbeta library involved a method that used unique molecular identifiers. Via MiXCR, TCRdb re-called the PCR reads, giving one row per CDR3 protein. The sample holds about 340,000 distinct CDR3 sequences; 10% to 15% are singletons and the top ten take about 4.5%. This chain links TRBV12-3 or TRBV12-4 with TRBJ1-2; 10 bases are shared with TRBD1. The origin of this receptor is a human donor who donated a stem cell graft to a child with Fanconi anemia. The sequencing here drew on PBMCs, taken from the stem cell graft. The CDR3 loop reads CASSLRTGGKYGYTF. The CDR3 nucleotides read TGTGCCAGCAGTTTACGGACAGGGGGAAAGTATGGCTACACCTTC.